This T cell receptor beta chain is drawn from a study of regulatory T cells in long-lasting Graves disease (dated by TCRdb to the early 2020s). Notes on the research overall: In the newly diagnosed Graves' disease group, patients had been taking antithyroid drugs for less than 3 months. The study was registered as a clinical trial and conducted in China. Patients with persistent Graves' disease were compared with patients with newly diagnosed Graves' disease using TCR sequencing and RNA sequencing of peripheral blood. TCR sequencing covered some 13 persistent and 20 newly diagnosed Graves' disease patients, some 33 samples in total. The study at large found these results: More public clonotypes were shared among persistent patients (around 2,600) than among newly diagnosed patients (roughly 960). Only peripheral blood was studied, because thyroid tissue, the primary lesion, was inaccessible. Sequencing and analysis were restricted to the TCR beta chain. Persistent Graves' disease patients showed lower TCR Shannon entropy and fewer highly expanded clones than newly diagnosed patients, suggesting clonal expansion. The authors noted that the small sample size was a limitation that may lower accuracy. Preferential use of TRBV28, TRBJ1-2 and TRBJ2-5 was observed in persistent disease, whereas TRBV20-1 and TRBJ2-1 were favored in newly diagnosed disease.

This clonotype was seen many times. Its antigen specificity is not known. Qualities for individual bases were not recorded, and no much larger clone is one base off. From the cysteine through the phenylalanine, the CDR3 covers 15 amino acids. The only DNA kept is the CDR3, 45 bases in frame from the first base. The CDR1 and CDR2 encoded by the germline V gene are SNHLY and FYNNEI. Trimming costs V 4 bases and J 1 base, and their ends lie 14 bases apart. In light of the paper, this sample's time point label describes: newly diagnosed GD, antithyroid drugs for less than 3 months. For both TCR sequencing and RNA sequencing, RNA was extracted from PBMCs in TRIzol. Graves' disease was diagnosed according to American Thyroid Association guidelines. The patients came from an endocrinology department in Xi'an, China. Each patient gave approximately 10 milliliters of peripheral blood, collected in an EDTA anticoagulant tube. Ficoll Paque Plus density gradient separation was used to isolate PBMCs, and no further T cell sorting was done. RNA quality was checked with an Agilent 2100 Bioanalyzer and agarose gel, and concentration with a NanoDrop 2000.

Library construction relied on multiplex PCR. Sequencing instrument: Illumina HiSeq 4000. To build TCR beta libraries, CDR3 regions were amplified by Arm-PCR using iRepertoire HTBI primers. Before sequencing, the PCR products went through gel purification. The paper's processing steps were these. Gene usage analysis of CDR3 amino acid clonotypes relied on the 60 or so TRBV and 14 TRBJ segments identified across samples. Filtered high-quality paired reads were merged into contigs using COPE and FqMerger. BLAST was used to align contigs to IMGT TRBV, TRBD and TRBJ reference genes, and CDR3 was defined according to IMGT. Highly expanded clones were defined as clonotypes with a frequency above 0.1%. Repertoire diversity was measured by Shannon entropy, and V-J evenness by the Gini coefficient. A clonotype found in more than one individual was treated as public. TCRdb trimmed the raw reads at Q25, called clones with MiXCR and kept productive beta chains. One record per CDR3 amino acid sequence lists the most common genes and DNA. Clone size and V and J calls follow TCRdb, not the original study. The sample table records around 500,000 distinct CDR3 sequences; 12% of these occur just once. About 8.3% of the sample is held by the ten biggest clonotypes.

The same data also contributed to another study, on T cells in Graves' hyperthyroidism and ophthalmopathy. From the second report: Stable Graves' hyperthyroidism was defined as the absence of progression to ophthalmopathy over 18 months of follow-up. The hyperthyroidism patients were between 18 and 65 years old and newly diagnosed, with a disease duration of less than 2 months. The study excluded patients with uncontrolled infections, other autoimmune diseases, pregnancy or lactation. Diagnoses were based on clinical symptoms, serum thyroxine and TRAb, thyroid ultrasound and orbital computed tomography. For the first round of RT-PCR on the TCR CDR3, the HTBI primer set was used together with the Qiagen OneStep RT-PCR kit. Most expanded thyroid clonotypes (frequency above 0.001) were also detected in blood, suggesting blood repertoires may reflect thyroid immune responses. In cross-validation, a model built on a 13 V-J signature told ophthalmopathy apart from stable hyperthyroidism with roughly 87% sensitivity and around 84% specificity, and in testing the same model reached 80%/75%. During validation, the model predicted progression to ophthalmopathy a median of around 7 months ahead of onset, with 70.59% sensitivity and almost 75% specificity. A discovery cohort of approximately 97 patients, 43 with Graves' ophthalmopathy and approximately 57 with stable Graves' hyperthyroidism, was used to find distinguishing TCR V-J signatures. An independent validation cohort of about 20 hyperthyroidism patients and 17 patients who later progressed to ophthalmopathy tested prospective prediction of ophthalmopathy. For training and testing, the 100 patients in the discovery cohort were randomly divided in a 7:3 ratio. Thyroid tissue and blood T-cell repertoires from six Graves' hyperthyroidism patients were also compared in the study. Following sampling, methimazole starting at 30 mg daily was given to hyperthyroidism patients, and high-dose intravenous methylprednisolone was given to ophthalmopathy patients. Libraries were constructed in a second round of multiplex PCR, after which size selection and purification were performed. The libraries were sequenced on an Illumina HiSeq2000 using paired-end 100 bp reads. SOAPnuke was used to process the raw data, throwing out any read that contained adapters or uncalled bases, had a mean Phred below 15, or lacked an exact constant-primer or identifier match. COPE v1.2.5 was used to merge the high-quality paired reads, and each unique nucleotide sequence was defined as a clonotype. Clonotypes were aligned to IMGT TRBV, TRBD and TRBJ reference segments using MiTCR v1.1. The analysis was restricted to V-J combinations with a frequency above 0.0001, which together covered 99.2% of the repertoires. A TCS score was defined as the ratio of F50 (clonal expansion) to E x V (chaos), with BLOSUM62-based TCRdist applied between CDR3 peptides within each V-J. Welch's t-statistics and random forest reduced fewer than 600 V-J features to about 13, which were used in a naive Bayes classifier (R e1071). Sample size was not statistically predetermined, and blinding of investigators to group allocation was not performed. According to the paper, TCR Vbeta CDR3 sequencing was carried out on approximately 140 peripheral blood samples, which came from fewer than 50 ophthalmopathy, under 80 hyperthyroidism and about 17 progressor patients.

The sequence was obtained from a woman in her twenties or thirties with Graves disease. Donor details come from another sample of the same person, matched by shared clones. Source: peripheral blood mononuclear cells (PBMCs), taken at new diagnosis, from a patient treated with antithyroid drugs. The V gene is TRBV2 and the J gene is TRBJ2-7, and perhaps TRBD1 as D gene, on 6 matching bases. The nucleotides read TGTGCCAGCAGTGGACGACAGGTTTCTTCCTACGAGCAGTACTTC. Its translation is CASSGRQVSSYEQYF.